A selection of T cell receptor beta chains follows, all from one sample in a study of PD-L1 blockade in urothelial cancer. The repertoire was sequenced with immunoSEQ multiplex PCR; TCRdb's copy has only in-frame clones and lacks some. In the table there are more than 40,000 clones, approximately 86% of which are singletons. The sample in question was PBMCs, obtained around atezolizumab (anti-PD-L1) treatment. All receptors come from a man in his sixties with urothelial cancer. CDR3s include the opening cysteine and the closing phenylalanine or tryptophan. The D gene is left open where the match is weak. Clone size is given for some rows only: seen once, a few or many times, or a class if the clone is expanded.

j_gene: TRBJ1-3; len: 15; v_gene: TRBV7-3; abundance: -; d_gene: TRBD1; CDR3nt: TGTGCCAGCAGCTTCGGGACAGACTCTGGAAACACCATATATTTT; CDR3aa: CASSFGTDSGNTIYF
j_gene: TRBJ2-1; len: 13; v_gene: TRBV29-1; abundance: -; d_gene: TRBD2; CDR3nt: TGCAGCGCTGGACTAGCGCCGATCAATGAGCAGTTCTTC; CDR3aa: CSAGLAPINEQFF
j_gene: TRBJ1-1; len: 16; v_gene: TRBV4-3; abundance: -; d_gene: -; CDR3nt: TGCGCCAGCAGCCAAGAAATTTCCGACAGGAACACTGAAGCTTTCTTT; CDR3aa: CASSQEISDRNTEAFF
j_gene: TRBJ1-2; len: 14; v_gene: TRBV19; abundance: -; d_gene: TRBD1; CDR3nt: TGTGCCAGTAGTACCGACAGGGACAACTATGGCTACACCTTC; CDR3aa: CASSTDRDNYGYTF
j_gene: TRBJ2-1; len: 14; v_gene: TRBV18; abundance: -; d_gene: -; CDR3nt: TGTGCCAGCTCACCAAACGGGGGACCTAATGAGCAGTTCTTC; CDR3aa: CASSPNGGPNEQFF
j_gene: TRBJ2-2; len: 16; v_gene: TRBV2; abundance: -; d_gene: TRBD2; CDR3nt: TGTGCCAGCAGTGATCGACTAGCGGGCCACACCGGGGAGCTGTTTTTT; CDR3aa: CASSDRLAGHTGELFF
j_gene: TRBJ1-5; len: 13; v_gene: TRBV11-3; abundance: once; d_gene: -; CDR3nt: TGTGCCAGCAGCTTAACCGGGAATCAGCCCCAGCATTTT; CDR3aa: CASSLTGNQPQHF
j_gene: TRBJ1-3; len: 15; v_gene: TRBV6-5; abundance: -; d_gene: TRBD1; CDR3nt: TGTGCCAGCAGGAGGGACAGGGGGCTTGAAAACACCATATATTTT; CDR3aa: CASRRDRGLENTIYF
j_gene: TRBJ2-3; len: 15; v_gene: TRBV11-2; abundance: -; d_gene: -; CDR3nt: TGTGCCAGCAGCTTGGGTAGCAATGGTCGAAATACGCAGTATTTT; CDR3aa: CASSLGSNGRNTQYF
j_gene: TRBJ2-3; len: 17; v_gene: TRBV4-3; abundance: -; d_gene: TRBD1; CDR3nt: TGCGCCAGCAGCTATTCCCGGGGACAGGGGAGCACAGATACGCAGTATTTT; CDR3aa: CASSYSRGQGSTDTQYF
j_gene: TRBJ1-2; len: 16; v_gene: TRBV11-2; abundance: -; d_gene: TRBD1; CDR3nt: TGTGCCAGCAGTAGTAACAGGGGGCAGGGAGGCTATGGCTACACCTTC; CDR3aa: CASSSNRGQGGYGYTF
j_gene: TRBJ1-2; len: 14; v_gene: TRBV18; abundance: -; d_gene: -; CDR3nt: TGTGCCAGCTCACCATTATCAGATAACTATGGCTACACCTTC; CDR3aa: CASSPLSDNYGYTF
j_gene: TRBJ1-3; len: 18; v_gene: TRBV13; abundance: once; d_gene: -; CDR3nt: TGTGCCAGCAGCACCCCGGGGGTTGCCCAATCCTCTGGAAACACCATATATTTT; CDR3aa: CASSTPGVAQSSGNTIYF
j_gene: TRBJ1-5; len: 15; v_gene: TRBV5-1; abundance: -; d_gene: TRBD1; CDR3nt: TGCGCCAGCAGCTTGGAGGGGGCCAACAATCAGCCCCAGCATTTT; CDR3aa: CASSLEGANNQPQHF
j_gene: TRBJ1-1; len: 12; v_gene: TRBV30; abundance: -; d_gene: -; CDR3nt: TGTGCCTGGAGCCAGGGGTGGACTGAAGCTTTCTTT; CDR3aa: CAWSQGWTEAFF
j_gene: TRBJ2-5; len: 15; v_gene: TRBV5-1; abundance: once; d_gene: TRBD2; CDR3nt: TGCGCCAGCAGCCCTTGGACGGGGGAGGGAGAGACCCAGTACTTC; CDR3aa: CASSPWTGEGETQYF
j_gene: TRBJ1-2; len: 12; v_gene: TRBV2; abundance: few; d_gene: -; CDR3nt: TGTGCCAGCACGGACAGCCGATATGGCTACACCTTC; CDR3aa: CASTDSRYGYTF
j_gene: TRBJ1-4; len: 14; v_gene: TRBV4-1; abundance: -; d_gene: -; CDR3nt: TGCGCCAGCAGCCAAGACCCAGGAACCTTAAAGCTGTTTTTT; CDR3aa: CASSQDPGTLKLFF
j_gene: TRBJ1-2; len: 14; v_gene: TRBV5-5; abundance: -; d_gene: -; CDR3nt: TGTGCCAGCACCCTGGGGACTCCTCGGGGTGGCTACACCTTC; CDR3aa: CASTLGTPRGGYTF
j_gene: TRBJ2-1; len: 17; v_gene: TRBV28; abundance: -; d_gene: TRBD2; CDR3nt: TGTGCCAGCAGTTCACACCCCGGGACTAGCGGATACAATGAGCAGTTCTTC; CDR3aa: CASSSHPGTSGYNEQFF
j_gene: TRBJ2-3; len: 17; v_gene: TRBV4-1; abundance: -; d_gene: TRBD2; CDR3nt: TGCGCCAGCAGCCAAAGTCCTAGCGGGGGTAGCACAGATACGCAGTATTTT; CDR3aa: CASSQSPSGGSTDTQYF
j_gene: TRBJ2-7; len: 14; v_gene: TRBV28; abundance: -; d_gene: -; CDR3nt: TGTGCCAGCAGTTTTCAGGGTGTCTCCTACGAGCAGTACTTC; CDR3aa: CASSFQGVSYEQYF
j_gene: TRBJ2-1; len: 16; v_gene: TRBV1; abundance: -; d_gene: -; CDR3nt: TGCACCAGCAGCCAAGACTCCCGGAGCTCCTACAATGAGCAGTTCTTC; CDR3aa: CTSSQDSRSSYNEQFF
j_gene: TRBJ2-7; len: 16; v_gene: TRBV10-3; abundance: -; d_gene: TRBD1; CDR3nt: TGTGCCATCACCGGACAGGGGGCCGAGGGAATTTACGAGCAGTACTTC; CDR3aa: CAITGQGAEGIYEQYF
j_gene: TRBJ2-5; len: 10; v_gene: TRBV2; abundance: -; d_gene: -; CDR3nt: TGTGCCAGCAGCAAAGAGACCCAGTACTTC; CDR3aa: CASSKETQYF
j_gene: TRBJ1-4; len: 17; v_gene: TRBV9; abundance: few; d_gene: -; CDR3nt: TGTGCCAGCAGCGTAGCCTCAGGTGGGGGGGTTGGTGAAAAACTGTTTTTT; CDR3aa: CASSVASGGGVGEKLFF
j_gene: TRBJ1-2; len: 14; v_gene: TRBV6-1; abundance: -; d_gene: TRBD1; CDR3nt: TGTGCCAGCAGAGAGACAGGGCGGAACTATGGCTACACCTTC; CDR3aa: CASRETGRNYGYTF
j_gene: TRBJ1-6; len: 18; v_gene: TRBV7-2; abundance: -; d_gene: TRBD1; CDR3nt: TGTGCCAGCAGCTTAGGGGGACAGGGTGGCTCCTATAATTCACCCCTCCACTTT; CDR3aa: CASSLGGQGGSYNSPLHF
j_gene: TRBJ1-5; len: 15; v_gene: TRBV28; abundance: few; d_gene: -; CDR3nt: TGTGCCAGCAGTGCGGGCGGGGTCGGCAATCAGCCCCAGCATTTT; CDR3aa: CASSAGGVGNQPQHF
j_gene: TRBJ2-3; len: 15; v_gene: TRBV5-1; abundance: -; d_gene: TRBD1; CDR3nt: TGCGCCAGCAGCTTGGTACAGGGGGTGATAGATACGCAGTATTTT; CDR3aa: CASSLVQGVIDTQYF
j_gene: TRBJ2-7; len: 14; v_gene: TRBV21-1; abundance: -; d_gene: -; CDR3nt: TGTGCCAGCAGCCCGGGGGAAAGAGGATTCGAGCAGTACTTC; CDR3aa: CASSPGERGFEQYF
j_gene: TRBJ1-6; len: 15; v_gene: TRBV16; abundance: -; d_gene: -; CDR3nt: TGTGCCAGCAGCCAGGCCGGGTCCTATAATTCACCCCTCCACTTT; CDR3aa: CASSQAGSYNSPLHF
j_gene: TRBJ2-1; len: 18; v_gene: TRBV4-3; abundance: -; d_gene: TRBD2; CDR3nt: TGCGCCAGCAGCCATAGTAGCGGGAGATCCCTGTCCTACAATGAGCAGTTCTTC; CDR3aa: CASSHSSGRSLSYNEQFF
j_gene: TRBJ2-6; len: 22; v_gene: TRBV14; abundance: -; d_gene: TRBD1; CDR3nt: TGTGCCAGCAGCCAAGATCTATATCGGGACAGGGGAATTCTCTCTGGGGCCAACGTCCTGACTTTC; CDR3aa: CASSQDLYRDRGILSGANVLTF
j_gene: TRBJ2-6; len: 16; v_gene: TRBV5-6; abundance: -; d_gene: -; CDR3nt: TGTGCCAGCAGCACGGGAGCAGGCCAACATGTCGACGTCCTGACTTTC; CDR3aa: CASSTGAGQHVDVLTF
j_gene: TRBJ1-5; len: 13; v_gene: TRBV29-1; abundance: -; d_gene: -; CDR3nt: TGCAGCGTTGTATCGGGACACAATCAGCCCCAGCATTTT; CDR3aa: CSVVSGHNQPQHF
j_gene: TRBJ1-1; len: 14; v_gene: TRBV2; abundance: few; d_gene: -; CDR3nt: TGTGCCAGCAGTTTGGCAGGGAGGGACACTGAAGCTTTCTTT; CDR3aa: CASSLAGRDTEAFF
j_gene: TRBJ2-7; len: 13; v_gene: TRBV27; abundance: -; d_gene: -; CDR3nt: TGTGCCAGCAGTCACGACAGCTCCTACGAGCAGTACTTC; CDR3aa: CASSHDSSYEQYF
j_gene: TRBJ2-2; len: 15; v_gene: TRBV5-1; abundance: -; d_gene: TRBD2; CDR3nt: TGCGCCAGCAGCCCGGGACTAATTAACACCGGGGAGCTGTTTTTT; CDR3aa: CASSPGLINTGELFF
j_gene: TRBJ1-6; len: 13; v_gene: TRBV4-3; abundance: -; d_gene: -; CDR3nt: TGCGCCAGCAGCCGCGCCGTTGATTCACCCCTCCACTTT; CDR3aa: CASSRAVDSPLHF
j_gene: TRBJ1-2; len: 14; v_gene: TRBV6-1; abundance: -; d_gene: TRBD1; CDR3nt: TGTGCCAGCAGTGGAGGGGACAGGGTCTCTGGCTACACCTTC; CDR3aa: CASSGGDRVSGYTF
j_gene: TRBJ2-3; len: 17; v_gene: TRBV7-2; abundance: -; d_gene: -; CDR3nt: TGTGCCAGCAGCTTAGCGGGTAGGGGTAGGGCGGCAGATACGCAGTATTTT; CDR3aa: CASSLAGRGRAADTQYF
j_gene: TRBJ2-7; len: 13; v_gene: TRBV11-2; abundance: once; d_gene: TRBD2; CDR3nt: TGTGCCAGCAGCTTAGGGGGTGCGGGGGGACGGTACTTC; CDR3aa: CASSLGGAGGRYF
j_gene: TRBJ2-5; len: 15; v_gene: TRBV7-3; abundance: -; d_gene: TRBD1; CDR3nt: TGTGCCAGCAGCCGAACAGGGGTTACCCAAGAGACCCAGTACTTC; CDR3aa: CASSRTGVTQETQYF
j_gene: TRBJ1-5; len: 14; v_gene: TRBV4-3; abundance: -; d_gene: -; CDR3nt: TGCGCCAGCAGCCAGAACAGGGCAAATCAGCCCCAGCATTTT; CDR3aa: CASSQNRANQPQHF
j_gene: TRBJ1-5; len: 13; v_gene: TRBV5-1; abundance: -; d_gene: -; CDR3nt: TGCGCCAGCAGCTCCGGGGAGGAACAGCCCCAGCATTTT; CDR3aa: CASSSGEEQPQHF
j_gene: TRBJ2-3; len: 11; v_gene: TRBV12-5; abundance: -; d_gene: -; CDR3nt: TGTGCTAGTGGTTTCTATAACCCGCAGTATTTT; CDR3aa: CASGFYNPQYF
j_gene: TRBJ1-4; len: 13; v_gene: TRBV10-2; abundance: once; d_gene: TRBD1; CDR3nt: TGCGCCAGCAGGTGGGGGACAGAAGAAAAACTGTTTTTT; CDR3aa: CASRWGTEEKLFF
j_gene: TRBJ1-5; len: 13; v_gene: TRBV13; abundance: -; d_gene: -; CDR3nt: TGTGCCAGCAGCTTCGACGGGAATCAGCCCCAGCATTTT; CDR3aa: CASSFDGNQPQHF